This T cell receptor beta chain was documented in a study of blood T cell repertoires in COVID-19. Data came from immunoSEQ multiplex PCR; TCRdb stores just in-frame clones and leaves some out. The sample consists of approximately 70,000 clones, 70% to 80% of them appearing once. The receptor's source is a woman in her 70s with acute or convalescent COVID-19. The source material was peripheral blood.

The CDR3 bases are TGTGCCAGCAGCTTCAAAGGACAGGGGGCGGACGAGCAGTACTTC. Translating gives CASSFKGQGADEQYF. The chain joins TRBV5-8 to TRBJ2-7, with 11 bases lining up with TRBD1. Germline CDR1 is SGHTS and CDR2 is YDEGEE. The junction had 6 bases not matched to a gene; V was cut back by 2 bases and J by 5 bases. This CDR3 is built from 15 residues.